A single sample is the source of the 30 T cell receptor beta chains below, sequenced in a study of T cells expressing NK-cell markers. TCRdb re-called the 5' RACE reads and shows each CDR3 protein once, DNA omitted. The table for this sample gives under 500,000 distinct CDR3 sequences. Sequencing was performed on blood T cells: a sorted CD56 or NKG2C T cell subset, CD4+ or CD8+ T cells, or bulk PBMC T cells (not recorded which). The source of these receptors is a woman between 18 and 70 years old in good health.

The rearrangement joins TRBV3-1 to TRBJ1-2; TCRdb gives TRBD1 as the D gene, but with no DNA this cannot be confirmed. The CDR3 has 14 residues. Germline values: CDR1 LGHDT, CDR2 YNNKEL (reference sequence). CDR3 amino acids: CASSQPGTAYGYTF.

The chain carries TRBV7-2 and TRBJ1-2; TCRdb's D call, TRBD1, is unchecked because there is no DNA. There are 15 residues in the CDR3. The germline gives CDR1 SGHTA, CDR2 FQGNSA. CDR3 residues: CASTRTGGDGYGYTF.

The CDR3 sequence: CSARIGTGQLHEQYF. The V and J genes are TRBV20-1 and TRBJ2-7; TCRdb reports TRBD1, a call that lacks DNA to check it against. The CDR3 is 15 residues long. Looked up from germline, CDR1 is DFQATT and CDR2 is SNEGSKA (reference sequence).

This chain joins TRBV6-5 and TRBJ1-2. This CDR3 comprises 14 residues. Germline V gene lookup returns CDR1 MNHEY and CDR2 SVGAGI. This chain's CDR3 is CASSYSRVGYGYTF.

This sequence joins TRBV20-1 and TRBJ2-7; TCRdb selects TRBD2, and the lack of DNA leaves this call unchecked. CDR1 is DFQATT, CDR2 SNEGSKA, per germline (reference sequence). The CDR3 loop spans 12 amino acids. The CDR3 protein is CSARPAAVEQYF.

The CDR3 spells CASSLDLGREKETQYF. The J gene is TRBJ2-5, the V gene TRBV5-6; TCRdb outputs TRBD1, but without DNA this stays unchecked. Germline V gene data show CDR1 as SGHDT and CDR2 as YYEEEE. The CDR3 totals 16 residues.

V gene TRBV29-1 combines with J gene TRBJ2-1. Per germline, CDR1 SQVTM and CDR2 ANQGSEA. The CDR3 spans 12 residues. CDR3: CSVEASYNEQFF.

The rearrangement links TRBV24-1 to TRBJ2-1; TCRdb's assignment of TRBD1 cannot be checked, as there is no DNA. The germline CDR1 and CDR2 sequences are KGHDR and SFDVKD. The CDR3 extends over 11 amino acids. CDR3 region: CATSDLDRQFF.

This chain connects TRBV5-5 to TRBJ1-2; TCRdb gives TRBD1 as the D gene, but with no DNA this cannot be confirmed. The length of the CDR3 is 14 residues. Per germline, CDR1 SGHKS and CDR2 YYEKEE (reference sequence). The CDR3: CASSLGQGFGGYTF.

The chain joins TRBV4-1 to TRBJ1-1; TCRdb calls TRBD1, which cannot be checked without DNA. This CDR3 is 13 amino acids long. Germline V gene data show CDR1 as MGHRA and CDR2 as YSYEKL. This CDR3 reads CASSQRRGVEAFF.

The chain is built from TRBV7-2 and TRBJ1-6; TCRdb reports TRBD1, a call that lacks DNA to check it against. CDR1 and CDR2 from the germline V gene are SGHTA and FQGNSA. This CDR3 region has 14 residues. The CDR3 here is CASSPGTGDSPLHF.

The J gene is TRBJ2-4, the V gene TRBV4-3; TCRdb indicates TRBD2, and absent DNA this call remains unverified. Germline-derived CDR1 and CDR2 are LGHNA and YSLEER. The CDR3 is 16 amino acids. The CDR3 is CASSQVQRGGKNIQYF.

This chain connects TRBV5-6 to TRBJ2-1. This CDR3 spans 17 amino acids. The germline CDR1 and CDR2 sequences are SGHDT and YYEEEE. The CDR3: CASSLSVLVRSYNEQFF.

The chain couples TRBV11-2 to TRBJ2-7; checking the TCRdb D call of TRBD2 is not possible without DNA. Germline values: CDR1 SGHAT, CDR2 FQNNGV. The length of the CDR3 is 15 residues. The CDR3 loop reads CASSLGLDPVYEQYF.

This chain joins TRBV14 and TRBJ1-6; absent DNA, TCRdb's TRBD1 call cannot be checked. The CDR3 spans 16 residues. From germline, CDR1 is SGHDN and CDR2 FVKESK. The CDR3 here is CASSHLGTVNNSPLHF.

CDR3 sequence reads: CASSSQTETQYF. The J gene is TRBJ2-5, the V gene TRBV18. The CDR3 spans 12 residues. The germline V gene has CDR1 KGHSH and CDR2 LQKENI.

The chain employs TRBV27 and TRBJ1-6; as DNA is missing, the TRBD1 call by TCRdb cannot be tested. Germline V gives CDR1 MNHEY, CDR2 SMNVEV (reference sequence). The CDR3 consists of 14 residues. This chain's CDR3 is CASSDRGLGSPLHF.

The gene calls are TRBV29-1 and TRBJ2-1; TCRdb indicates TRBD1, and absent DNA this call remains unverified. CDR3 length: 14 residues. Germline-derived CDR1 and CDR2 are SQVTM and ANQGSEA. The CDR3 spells CSVSPQGSYNEQFF.

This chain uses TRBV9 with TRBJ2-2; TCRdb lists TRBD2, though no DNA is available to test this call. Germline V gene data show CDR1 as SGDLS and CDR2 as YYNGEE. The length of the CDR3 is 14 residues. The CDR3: CASSVDSPTGELFF.

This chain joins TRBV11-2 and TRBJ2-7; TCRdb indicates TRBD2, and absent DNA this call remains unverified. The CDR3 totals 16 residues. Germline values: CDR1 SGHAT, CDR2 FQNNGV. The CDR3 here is CASSSARGRGFYEQYF. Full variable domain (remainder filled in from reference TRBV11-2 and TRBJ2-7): EAGVAQSPRYKIIEKRQSVAFWCNPISGHATLYWYQQILGQGPKLLIQFQNNGVVDDSQLPKDRFSAERLKGVDSTLKIQPAKLEDSAVYLCASSSARGRGFYEQYFGPGTRLTVT.

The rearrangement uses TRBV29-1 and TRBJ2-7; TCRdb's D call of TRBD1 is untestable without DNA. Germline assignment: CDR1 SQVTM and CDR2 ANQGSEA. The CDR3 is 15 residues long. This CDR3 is CSVEAPDRGFGEQYF.

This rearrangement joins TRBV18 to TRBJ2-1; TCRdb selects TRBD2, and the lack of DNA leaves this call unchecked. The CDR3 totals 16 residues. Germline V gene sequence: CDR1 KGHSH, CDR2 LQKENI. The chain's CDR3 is CASSPLAESSYNEQFF.

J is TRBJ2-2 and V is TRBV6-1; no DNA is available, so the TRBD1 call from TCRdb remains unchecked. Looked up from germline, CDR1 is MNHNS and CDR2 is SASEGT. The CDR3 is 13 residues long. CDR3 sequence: CASSRQPGGELFF.

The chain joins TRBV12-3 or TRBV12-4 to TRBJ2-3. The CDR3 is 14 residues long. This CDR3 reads CASSFERDTDTQYF.

CDR3 region: CASSQSAGQGPYEQYF. V usage is TRBV23-1 and J usage is TRBJ2-7; the D call from TCRdb, TRBD1, cannot be confirmed without DNA. TRBV23-1 is known as an ORF, though its function is uncertain. The CDR3 consists of 16 residues.

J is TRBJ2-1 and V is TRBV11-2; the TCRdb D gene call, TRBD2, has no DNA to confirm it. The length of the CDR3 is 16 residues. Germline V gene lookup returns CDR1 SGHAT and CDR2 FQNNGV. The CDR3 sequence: CASSPVSSGRVNEQFF.

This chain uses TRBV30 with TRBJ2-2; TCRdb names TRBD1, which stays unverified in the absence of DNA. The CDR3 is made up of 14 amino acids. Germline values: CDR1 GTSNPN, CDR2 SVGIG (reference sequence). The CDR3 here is CAWSGGAVTGELFF.

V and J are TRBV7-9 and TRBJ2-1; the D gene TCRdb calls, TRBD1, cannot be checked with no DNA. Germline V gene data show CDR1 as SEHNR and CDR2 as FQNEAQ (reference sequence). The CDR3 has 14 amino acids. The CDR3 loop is CASSLNQPGGEQFF.

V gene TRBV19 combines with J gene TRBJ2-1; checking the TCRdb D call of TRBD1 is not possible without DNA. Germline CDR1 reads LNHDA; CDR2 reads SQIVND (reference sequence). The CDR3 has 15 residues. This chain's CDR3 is CASSWGGDSYNEQFF.

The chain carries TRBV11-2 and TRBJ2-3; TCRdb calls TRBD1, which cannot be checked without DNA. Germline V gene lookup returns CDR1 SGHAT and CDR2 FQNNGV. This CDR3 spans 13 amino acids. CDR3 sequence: CASSLMGEDTQYF.